This record concerns one TCR beta chain sequence. Clones were read by immunoSEQ multiplex PCR, and TCRdb kept only the in-frame ones, dropping some. This table has more than 35,000 clones, approximately 92% appearing once. V was cut by 7 bases and J by 10 bases, with 19 bases left in between. CDR3 length: 13 amino acids. This entry is derived from a study of blood T cell repertoires in COVID-19. Study overall: Collection of acute and convalescent COVID-19 samples took place in the United States, Italy and Spain. From T cells, B-cell-depleted T cells, or PBMCs came the material, which was cDNA or gDNA.

The clonotype originates from a man between 25 and 39 years old with active or convalescent COVID-19. Sequences were obtained from peripheral blood. The chain combines TRBV12-3 or TRBV12-4 with TRBJ1-1, with a tentative D call TRBD1 (6 bases). The DNA for the CDR3 is TGTGCCAGCAATTACCGACAGGACGGTGGAGCTTTCTTT. It translates to CASNYRQDGGAFF.